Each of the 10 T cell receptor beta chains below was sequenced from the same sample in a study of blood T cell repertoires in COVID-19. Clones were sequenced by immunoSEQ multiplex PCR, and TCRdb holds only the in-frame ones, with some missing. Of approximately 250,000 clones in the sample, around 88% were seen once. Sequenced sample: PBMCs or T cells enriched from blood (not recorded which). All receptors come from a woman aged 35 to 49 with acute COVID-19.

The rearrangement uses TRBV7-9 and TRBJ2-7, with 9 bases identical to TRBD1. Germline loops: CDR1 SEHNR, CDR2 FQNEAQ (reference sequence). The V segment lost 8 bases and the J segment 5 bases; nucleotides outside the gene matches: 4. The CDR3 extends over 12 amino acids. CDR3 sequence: CASRDRDHEQYV. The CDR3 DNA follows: TGTGCCAGCCGGGACAGGGACCACGAGCAGTACGTC.

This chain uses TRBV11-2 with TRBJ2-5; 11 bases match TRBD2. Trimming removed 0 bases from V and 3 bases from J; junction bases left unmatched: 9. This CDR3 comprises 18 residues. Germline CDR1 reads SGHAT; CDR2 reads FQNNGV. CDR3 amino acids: CASSLDVFPSGGKETQYF. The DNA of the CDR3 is TGTGCCAGCAGCTTAGATGTCTTCCCTAGCGGGGGGAAAGAGACCCAGTACTTC.

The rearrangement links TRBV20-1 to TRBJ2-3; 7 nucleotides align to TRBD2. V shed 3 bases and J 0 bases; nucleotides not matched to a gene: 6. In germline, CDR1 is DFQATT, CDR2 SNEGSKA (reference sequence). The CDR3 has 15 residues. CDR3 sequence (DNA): TGCAGTGCTAGTAAACTAGCGTTAAGCACAGATACGCAGTATTTT. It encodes CSASKLALSTDTQYF.

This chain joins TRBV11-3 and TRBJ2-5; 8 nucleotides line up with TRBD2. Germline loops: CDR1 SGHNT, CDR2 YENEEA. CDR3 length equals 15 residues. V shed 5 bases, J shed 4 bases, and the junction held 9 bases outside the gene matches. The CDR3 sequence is CASSRIRGGAETQYF. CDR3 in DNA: TGTGCCAGCAGCCGTATTCGGGGGGGGGCAGAGACCCAGTACTTC.

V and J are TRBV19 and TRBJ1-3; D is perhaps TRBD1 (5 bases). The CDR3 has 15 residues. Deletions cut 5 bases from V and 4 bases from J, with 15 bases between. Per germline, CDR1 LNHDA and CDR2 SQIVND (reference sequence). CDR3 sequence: CASSLQGGGGNTIYF. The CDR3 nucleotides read TGTGCCAGTAGTCTCCAAGGCGGGGGAGGAAACACCATATATTTT.

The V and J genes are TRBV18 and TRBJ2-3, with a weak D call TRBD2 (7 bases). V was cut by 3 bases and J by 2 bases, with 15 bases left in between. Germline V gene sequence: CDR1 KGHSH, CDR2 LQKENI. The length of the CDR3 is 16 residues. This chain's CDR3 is CASSPTGAGATDTQYF. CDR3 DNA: TGTGCCAGCTCACCCACCGGGGCGGGGGCCACAGATACGCAGTATTTT. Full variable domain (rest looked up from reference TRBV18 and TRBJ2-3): NAGVMQNPRHLVRRRGQEARLRCSPMKGHSHVYWYRQLPEEGLKFMVYLQKENIIDESGMPKERFSAEFPKEGPSILRIQQVVRGDSAAYFCASSPTGAGATDTQYFGPGTRLTVL.

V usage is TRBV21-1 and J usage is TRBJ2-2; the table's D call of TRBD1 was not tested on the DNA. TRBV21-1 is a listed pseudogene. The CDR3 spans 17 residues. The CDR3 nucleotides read TGTGCCAGCAGCAAAGCCGACAGGTTGACTAACACCGGGGAGCTGTTTTTT. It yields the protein CASSKADRLTNTGELFF.

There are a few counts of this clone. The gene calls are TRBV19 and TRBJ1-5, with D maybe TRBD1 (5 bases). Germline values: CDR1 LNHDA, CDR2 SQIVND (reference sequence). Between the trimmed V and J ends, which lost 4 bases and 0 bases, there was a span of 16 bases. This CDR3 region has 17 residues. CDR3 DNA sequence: TGTGCCAGTAGTACCCTCGTAGGGGCCTTTAGCAATCAGCCCCAGCATTTT. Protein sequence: CASSTLVGAFSNQPQHF. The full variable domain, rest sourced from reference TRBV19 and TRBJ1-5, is DGGITQSPKYLFRKEGQNVTLSCEQNLNHDAMYWYRQDPGQGLRLIYYSQIVNDFQKGDIAEGYSVSREKKESFPLTVTSAQKNPTAFYLCASSTLVGAFSNQPQHFGDGTRLSIL.

The CDR3 here is CASSPWDRVATDTQYF. The CDR3 coding sequence is TGTGCCAGCAGCCCGTGGGACAGGGTGGCGACAGATACGCAGTATTTT. J is TRBJ2-3 and V is TRBV5-5, with 9 bases identical to TRBD1. Looked up from germline, CDR1 is SGHKS and CDR2 is YYEKEE (reference sequence). With V trimmed by 4 bases and J by 3 bases, 9 bases remained unmatched. This CDR3 has 16 amino acids.

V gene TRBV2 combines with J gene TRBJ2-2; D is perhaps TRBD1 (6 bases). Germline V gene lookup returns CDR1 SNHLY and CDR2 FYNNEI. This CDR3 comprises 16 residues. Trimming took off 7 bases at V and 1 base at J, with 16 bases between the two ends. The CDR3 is CASNKQGSGNTGELFF. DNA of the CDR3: TGTGCCAGCAATAAACAGGGTAGTGGGAACACCGGGGAGCTGTTTTTT.